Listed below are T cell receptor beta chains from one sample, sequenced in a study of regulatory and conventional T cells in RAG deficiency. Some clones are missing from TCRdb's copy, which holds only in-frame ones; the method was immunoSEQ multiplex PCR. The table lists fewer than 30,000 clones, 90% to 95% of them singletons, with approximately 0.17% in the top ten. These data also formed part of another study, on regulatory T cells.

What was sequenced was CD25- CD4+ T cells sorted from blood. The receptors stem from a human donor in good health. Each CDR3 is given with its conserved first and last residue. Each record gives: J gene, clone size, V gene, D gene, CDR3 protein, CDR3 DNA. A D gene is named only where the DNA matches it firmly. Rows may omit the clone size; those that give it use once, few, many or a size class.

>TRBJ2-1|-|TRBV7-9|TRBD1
CASSSRLTGTHEQFF
TGTGCCAGCAGCTCCCGTCTGACAGGGACCCATGAGCAGTTCTTC
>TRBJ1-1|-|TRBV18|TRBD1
CASSPGQGTNTEAFF
TGTGCCAGCTCACCCGGACAGGGGACGAACACTGAAGCTTTCTTT
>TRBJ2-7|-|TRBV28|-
CASSPLTGPLAHEQYF
TGTGCCAGCAGCCCGCTTACAGGACCGCTTGCGCACGAGCAGTACTTC
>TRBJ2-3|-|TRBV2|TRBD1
CASLLVTQGADTQYF
TGTGCCAGTCTCCTTGTAACGCAGGGGGCAGATACGCAGTATTTT
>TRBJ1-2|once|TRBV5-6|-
CASSLLQRAGYTF
TGTGCCAGCAGCCTCCTCCAGAGGGCGGGCTACACCTTC
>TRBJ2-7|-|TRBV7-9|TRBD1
CASSLTGTGEYEQYF
TGTGCCAGCAGCTTGACCGGGACAGGGGAATACGAGCAGTACTTC
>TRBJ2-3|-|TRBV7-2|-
CASSLGSGLPSTDTQYF
TGTGCCAGCAGCTTAGGATCGGGACTTCCTAGCACAGATACGCAGTATTTT
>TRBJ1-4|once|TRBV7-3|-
CASSSRGGQGNGEKLFF
TGTGCCAGCAGCTCCCGGGGGGGGCAGGGGAATGGTGAAAAACTGTTTTTT
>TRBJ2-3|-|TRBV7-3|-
CASSSPGGLPDTQYF
TGTGCCAGCAGCTCGCCGGGGGGCCTCCCAGATACGCAGTATTTT
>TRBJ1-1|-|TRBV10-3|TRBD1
CAINDHGTGLTEAFF
TGTGCCATCAACGACCACGGGACAGGGCTGACTGAAGCTTTCTTT
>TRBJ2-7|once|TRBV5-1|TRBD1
CASSGAGTGGEQYF
TGCGCCAGCAGCGGGGCGGGGACAGGAGGGGAGCAGTACTTC
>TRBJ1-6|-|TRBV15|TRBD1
CATSSRTGDNSPLHF
TGTGCCACCAGCAGTCGGACAGGGGACAATTCACCCCTCCACTTT
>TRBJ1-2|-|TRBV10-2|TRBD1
CASSRQGDYGYTF
TGCGCCAGCAGTCGACAGGGGGACTATGGCTACACCTTC
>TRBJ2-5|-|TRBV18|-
CASSPGRETQYF
TGTGCCAGCTCACCAGGGAGAGAGACCCAGTACTTC
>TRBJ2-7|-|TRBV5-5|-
CASSPLVLGYEQYF
TGTGCCAGCAGCCCCCTTGTCCTAGGCTACGAGCAGTACTTC
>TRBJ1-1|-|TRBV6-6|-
CASRTTENTEAFF
TGTGCCAGCAGAACGACAGAGAACACTGAAGCTTTCTTT
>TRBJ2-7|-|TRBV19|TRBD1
CASSRGTGTVTYEQYF
TGTGCCAGTAGTAGAGGTACCGGGACAGTTACCTACGAGCAGTACTTC
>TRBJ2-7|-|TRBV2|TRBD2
CASSSPAGRHEQYF
TGTGCCAGCAGTTCCCCAGCGGGGAGACACGAGCAGTACTTC
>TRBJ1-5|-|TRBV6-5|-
CASRRAAGSNQPQHF
TGTGCCAGCAGACGCGCTGCAGGGAGCAATCAGCCCCAGCATTTT
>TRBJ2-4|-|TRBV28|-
CASSPTSGVIAKNIQYF
TGTGCCAGCAGTCCCACCTCAGGGGTTATAGCCAAAAACATTCAGTACTTC
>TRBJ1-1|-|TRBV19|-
CATAKGGGPAVGTEAFF
TGTGCCACCGCTAAGGGAGGGGGACCTGCGGTGGGCACTGAAGCTTTCTTT
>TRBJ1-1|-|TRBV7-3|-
CASSTSGATEAFF
TGTGCCAGCAGCACTTCAGGGGCCACTGAAGCTTTCTTT
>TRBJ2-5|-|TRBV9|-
CASSVATGMEGTQYF
TGTGCCAGCAGCGTAGCAACGGGAATGGAAGGGACCCAGTACTTC
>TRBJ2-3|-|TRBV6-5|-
CATHRDTRAGTQYF
TGTGCCACCCACCGGGATACCCGGGCTGGTACGCAGTATTTT
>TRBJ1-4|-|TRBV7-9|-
CASSRAQGPSTNEKLFF
TGTGCCAGCAGCCGAGCCCAGGGGCCGTCGACTAATGAAAAACTGTTTTTT
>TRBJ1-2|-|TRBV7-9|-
CASSLGGVDGYTF
TGTGCCAGCAGCTTGGGAGGGGTCGATGGCTACACCTTC
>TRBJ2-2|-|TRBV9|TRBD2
CASSVPGLQDGELFF
TGTGCCAGCAGCGTCCCGGGACTACAGGACGGGGAGCTGTTTTTT
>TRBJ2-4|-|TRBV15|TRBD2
CATSSAWVSGGGRNIQYF
TGTGCCACCAGCTCCGCGTGGGTTAGCGGGGGGGGAAGAAACATTCAGTACTTC
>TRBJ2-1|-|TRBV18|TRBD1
CASSPYRGSSYNEQFF
TGTGCCAGCTCACCGTACAGGGGGAGCTCCTACAATGAGCAGTTCTTC
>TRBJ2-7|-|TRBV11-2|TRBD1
CASSQWRDRGIYEQYF
TGTGCCAGCAGCCAATGGCGGGACAGGGGGATCTACGAGCAGTACTTC
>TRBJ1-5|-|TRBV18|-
CASSPGQGAGNQPQHF
TGTGCCAGCTCACCGGGCCAGGGCGCGGGCAATCAGCCCCAGCATTTT
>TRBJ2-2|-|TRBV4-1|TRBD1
CASSQFGTGDTGELFF
TGCGCCAGCAGCCAATTCGGGACAGGGGACACCGGGGAGCTGTTTTTT
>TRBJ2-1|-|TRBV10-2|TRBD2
CAGSRLAGFIYEQFF
TGCGCCGGCAGCCGACTAGCGGGGTTTATCTATGAGCAGTTCTTC
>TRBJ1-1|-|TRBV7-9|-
CASSLRGFGTEAFF
TGTGCCAGCAGCTTAAGGGGGTTTGGCACTGAAGCTTTCTTT
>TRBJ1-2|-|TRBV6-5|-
CASSTGRGKLGGYTF
TGTGCCAGCAGTACAGGGAGAGGCAAGCTTGGAGGCTACACCTTC
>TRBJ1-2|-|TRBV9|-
CASSVEDSPLYGYTF
TGTGCCAGCAGCGTAGAGGACAGCCCGCTCTATGGCTACACCTTC
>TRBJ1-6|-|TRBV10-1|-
CASSAGPKSPLHF
TGCGCCAGCAGTGCAGGCCCTAAATCACCCCTCCACTTT
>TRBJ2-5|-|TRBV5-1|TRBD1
CASSLGGTGARETQYF
TGCGCCAGCAGCTTGGGGGGCACAGGGGCGAGGGAGACCCAGTACTTC
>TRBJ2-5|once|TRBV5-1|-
CASSLDRTQETQYF
TGCGCCAGCAGCTTGGACAGAACCCAAGAGACCCAGTACTTC
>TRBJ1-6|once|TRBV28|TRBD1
CASSTGGADSPLHF
TGTGCCAGCAGTACAGGGGGCGCAGACTCACCCCTCCACTTT
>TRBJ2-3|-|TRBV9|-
CASSPQSDTDTQYF
TGTGCCAGCAGCCCTCAGAGCGACACAGATACGCAGTATTTT
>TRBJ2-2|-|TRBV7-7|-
CASSNIRGGELFF
TGTGCCAGCAGTAACATCCGGGGCGGGGAGCTGTTTTTT
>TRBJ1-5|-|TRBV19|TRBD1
CATTGQGAVQPQHF
TGTGCCACTACCGGACAGGGGGCTGTTCAGCCCCAGCATTTT
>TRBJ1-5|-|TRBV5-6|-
CASTLGPDNQPQHF
TGTGCCAGCACCCTTGGGCCGGATAATCAGCCCCAGCATTTT
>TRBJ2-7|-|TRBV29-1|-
CSALGQTYEQYF
TGCAGCGCCTTGGGGCAGACCTACGAGCAGTACTTC
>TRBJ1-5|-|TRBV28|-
CASSSMRAGGQPQHF
TGTGCCAGCAGTTCCATGCGGGCAGGTGGGCAGCCCCAGCATTTT
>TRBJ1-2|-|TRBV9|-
CASSVSDRPLGYTF
TGTGCCAGCAGCGTCTCAGACAGGCCCTTGGGCTACACCTTC
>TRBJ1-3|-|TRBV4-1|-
CASSSYSSGNTIYF
TGCGCCAGCAGCTCATATAGCTCTGGAAACACCATATATTTT
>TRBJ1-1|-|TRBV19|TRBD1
CASMPLGQGEAFF
TGTGCCAGTATGCCCCTGGGACAGGGGGAAGCTTTCTTT
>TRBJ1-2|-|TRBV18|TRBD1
CASSPTGTGDYTF
TGTGCCAGCTCACCGACCGGGACAGGGGACTACACCTTC
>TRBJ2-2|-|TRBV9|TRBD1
CASSVEGQGAAGELFF
TGTGCCAGCAGCGTAGAAGGTCAGGGGGCGGCCGGGGAGCTGTTTTTT
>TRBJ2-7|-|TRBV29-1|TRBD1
CSVGGTGLSEQYF
TGCAGCGTTGGCGGGACAGGGCTTTCCGAGCAGTACTTC
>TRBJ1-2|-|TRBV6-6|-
CASSYSPLYGYTF
TGTGCCAGCAGTTACTCCCCCCTATATGGCTACACCTTC
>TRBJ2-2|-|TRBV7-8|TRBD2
CASNPNAGGGTGELFF
TGTGCCAGCAACCCCAACGCGGGGGGAGGCACCGGGGAGCTGTTTTTT
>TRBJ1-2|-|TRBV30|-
CAWSVRQNYGYTF
TGTGCCTGGAGTGTACGTCAGAACTATGGCTACACCTTC
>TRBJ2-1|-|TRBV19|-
CASSMSRYNEQFF
TGTGCCAGTAGTATGAGTCGGTACAATGAGCAGTTCTTC
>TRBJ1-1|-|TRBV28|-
CASSSPDRWAFF
TGTGCCAGCAGTTCCCCGGACAGATGGGCTTTCTTT